Detailed here is one T cell receptor (beta chain). The target antigen is unknown. The record originates from a study of cytomegalovirus exposure and HLA in healthy donors. Study context: Some 91 million unique TCRs from HLA-typed donors were held in an early release of data.

General study results and limits: Reported results showed that the classifier diagnosed cytomegalovirus status with high specificity and sensitivity.

CDR3 length: 12 residues. The ends lost 5 bases at V and 6 bases at J; junction bases unmatched: 4. Germline values: CDR1 LNHDA, CDR2 SQIVND (reference sequence). Researchers ran the PCR with 60 Vbeta and 13 Jbeta primers. Clones were read by immunoSEQ multiplex PCR, and TCRdb kept only the in-frame ones, dropping some. Of over 150,000 clones listed, about three quarters are singletons. V is TRBV19 and J is TRBJ2-7; 7 bases are a match to TRBD2. Input material: PBMCs. The source is a woman between 40 and 50 years old in good health and CMV-seronegative. The CDR3 sequence is CASSPGLTEQYF. In DNA, the CDR3 is TGTGCCAGTAGTCCGGGACTAACCGAGCAGTACTTC.